This TCR beta chain appears in the sequencing data of a study of Ad26.COV2.S vaccination and SARS-CoV-2 variants. Study information: Donor participated within the Ad26.COV2.S arm of the COV1001 trial. Donor got 5x10^10 or 1x10^11 viral particles of Ad26.COV2.S.

Clones were sequenced by immunoSEQ multiplex PCR, and TCRdb holds only the in-frame ones, with some missing. The profile shows around 300,000 clones, 88% of them singletons. On this clone itself: Its specificity is not known.

From germline, CDR1 is LNHNV and CDR2 YYDKDF (reference sequence). V was pared by 6 bases and J by 1 base, with 4 bases between. The CDR3 is made up of 11 amino acids. Treatment noted: around 19 received Ad26.COV2.S at low or high dose, single or two shots; a few received placebo; per-sample allocation not given. Specimen acquisition occurred on day 63 following the initial vaccine or placebo injection. Built on an Ad26 vector, the vaccine expressed Wuhan-strain SARS-CoV-2 spike. Study outcomes and limitations: Assessments of TCR breadth and depth may have underestimated the total T cell responses.

This receptor was identified in a person aged 18-65 years who received the Ad26.COV2.S COVID-19 vaccine or a placebo. The material was peripheral blood, obtained in a trial of Ad26.COV2.S vaccine versus placebo. J is TRBJ2-7 and V is TRBV15; D remains ambiguous. CDR3 residues: CATSESYEQYF. The DNA of the CDR3 is TGTGCCACCAGTGAGTCCTACGAGCAGTACTTC.